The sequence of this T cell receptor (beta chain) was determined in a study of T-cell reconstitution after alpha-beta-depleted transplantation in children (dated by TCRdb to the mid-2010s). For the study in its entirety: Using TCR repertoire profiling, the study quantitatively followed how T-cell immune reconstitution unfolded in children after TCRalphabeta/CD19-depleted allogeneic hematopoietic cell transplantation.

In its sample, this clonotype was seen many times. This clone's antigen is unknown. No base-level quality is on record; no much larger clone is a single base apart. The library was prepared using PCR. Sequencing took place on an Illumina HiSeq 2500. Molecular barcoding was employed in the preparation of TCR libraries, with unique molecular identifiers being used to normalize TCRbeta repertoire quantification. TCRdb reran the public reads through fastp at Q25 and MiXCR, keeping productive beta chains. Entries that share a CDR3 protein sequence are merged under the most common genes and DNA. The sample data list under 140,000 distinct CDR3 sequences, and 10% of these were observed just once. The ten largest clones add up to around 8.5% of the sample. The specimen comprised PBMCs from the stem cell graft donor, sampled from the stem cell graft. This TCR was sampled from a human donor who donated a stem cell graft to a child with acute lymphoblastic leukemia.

DNA sequence: TGTGCCAGCAGTTGGACGGTGGGGCAGCCCCAGCATTTT. It translates to CASSWTVGQPQHF. The chain is made from TRBV27 and TRBJ1-5, with the D gene uncertain. V loses 4 bases of germline sequence and J loses 7 bases, and the interval between the two ends is 11 bases. Via the germline V gene (reference sequence), CDR1 is MNHEY and CDR2 SMNVEV. The CDR3 measures 13 amino acids from cysteine to phenylalanine. The DNA shown is the 39-base CDR3, in frame from base 1.